This T cell receptor (beta chain) was identified during a study of blood T cells in healthy people across ages. The overall study: When template switching was applied, about one barcoded beta molecule was captured per two T cells. Whole-study results and caveats: Age showed a roughly linear inverse relationship with TCR beta diversity per million T cells. Donor CMV status was unknown, possibly confounding expanded clonotype changes.

The use of a sample-barcoded 5' primer and a J-beta primer mix characterized a second PCR of roughly 7 to 12 cycles. Every cDNA molecule bore a tag from a template-switch adaptor containing 12 random nucleotides. TCRdb processed the 5' RACE reads anew with MiXCR; each CDR3 protein has one entry. The sample contains over 1,500,000 distinct CDR3 sequences, around half of which appear only once. In the case of this clonotype: Antigen unknown.

Germline V gene lookup returns CDR1 SGHTA and CDR2 FQGNSA. Trimming took 5 bases from V and 4 from J; bases not matched to a gene: 14. The CDR3 runs to 17 residues. Sequencing used blood. This sequence originates from a woman aged 40 to 55 in good health. This rearrangement joins TRBV7-2 to TRBJ1-1; TRBD1 agrees at 9 bases. CDR3: CASSQGGQGRIGTEAFF. CDR3 DNA: TGTGCCAGCAGCCAAGGTGGACAGGGGAGGATTGGCACTGAAGCTTTCTTT.